This TCR beta chain stems from a study of cytomegalovirus exposure and HLA in healthy donors. Looking at the study overall: Among over 350 genotyped donors, roughly 81% fell in the Caucasian-associated ancestry cluster.

Per the germline V gene, CDR1 is SGHTA and CDR2 is FQGNSA. Trimming removed 6 bases from V and 8 bases from J; junction bases left unmatched: 13. This CDR3 contains 15 residues. Primers included in the PCR were 60 Vbeta and 13 Jbeta primers. Profiling relied on immunoSEQ multiplex PCR, and the TCRdb table lists in-frame clones only, not all of them. Of around 200,000 clones in the sample, around 83% were seen once. V and J are TRBV7-2 and TRBJ1-1, with TRBD1 identical over 9 bases. What was sequenced was PBMCs. The clonotype comes from a man over 45 in good health and CMV-seronegative. The chain's CDR3 is CASRWSRTGTGEAFF. CDR3 sequence (DNA): TGTGCCAGCAGATGGAGCAGAACCGGGACAGGGGAAGCTTTCTTT.